These 27 T cell receptor beta chains originate from one sample sequenced in a study of control samples from healthy donors and cancer patients. Sequenced by immunoSEQ multiplex PCR; TCRdb stores in-frame clones only, minus some. The sample shows 150,000 to 200,000 clones, over 85% of them seen only once. The specimen sequenced was blood. These TCRs come from a man aged 25-40 years in good health.

The chain joins TRBV12-5 to TRBJ2-3; no clear D. Trimming stripped 5 bases from V and 4 bases from J, with 4 bases between. This CDR3 has 11 amino acids. Germline assignment: CDR1 LGHNT and CDR2 FRNRAP. The CDR3 region is CASGAADTQYF. As DNA, the CDR3 is TGTGCTAGTGGTGCGGCAGATACGCAGTATTTT.

The chain joins TRBV5-1 to TRBJ2-2; a possible D gene is TRBD2 (6 bases). CDR3 size: 13 residues. The germline V gene encodes CDR1 SGHRS and CDR2 YFSETQ. Trimming stripped 8 bases from V and 6 bases from J, with 14 bases between. The CDR3 nucleotides read TGCGCCAGTAGCGGCAATGAGGCCGGGGAGCTGTTTTTT. The encoded protein is CASSGNEAGELFF.

The rearrangement links TRBV6-2 or TRBV6-3 to TRBJ1-2; no firm D call. This CDR3 spans 14 amino acids. CDR1 MNHEY and CDR2 SVGEGT come from the germline V gene. V was cut by 5 bases and J by 4 bases, with 14 bases left in between. The CDR3 here is CASSTRPPGYGYTF. In DNA, the CDR3 is TGTGCCAGCAGTACCCGGCCCCCGGGCTATGGCTACACCTTC.

This rearrangement joins TRBV2 to TRBJ2-7; no firm D call. The CDR3 runs 13 residues. Per the germline V gene, CDR1 is SNHLY and CDR2 is FYNNEI. V lost 6 bases, J lost 3 bases, and 12 bases lay in between. In DNA form, the CDR3 reads TGTGCCAGCAGCTTTGGCAGAGGCTACGAGCAGTACTTC. Amino acids: CASSFGRGYEQYF.

The V gene is TRBV7-8, the J gene TRBJ2-1; the D gene could be TRBD1 or TRBD2 (5 bases each). This CDR3 has 17 amino acids. V gave up 5 bases and J gave up 0 bases, with 17 bases separating them. Germline lookup yields CDR1 SGHVS and CDR2 FQNEAQ. DNA for the CDR3: TGTGCCAGCAGCCAAAGACCCAGGGAGAACTCCTACAATGAGCAGTTCTTC. Translating it yields CASSQRPRENSYNEQFF.

This clone was seen more than once but under ten times. The chain couples TRBV7-9 to TRBJ2-1; 9 bases line up with TRBD2. CDR1 and CDR2 from the germline V gene are SEHNR and FQNEAQ (reference sequence). J was trimmed by 6 bases and V by 5 bases; bases with no gene match: 5. The CDR3 sequence is 14 residues long. In nucleotides, the CDR3 is TGTGCCAGCAGCGGTTCTAGCGGGACCAATGAGCAGTTCTTC. Encoded protein: CASSGSSGTNEQFF.

This chain uses TRBV11-3 with TRBJ1-2; weak D call: TRBD1 (6 bases). From germline, CDR1 is SGHNT and CDR2 YENEEA. Trimming stripped 3 bases from V and 3 bases from J, with 11 bases between. The CDR3 is made up of 14 amino acids. The CDR3 DNA follows: TGTGCCAGCAGCTTGCAAAACAGGGACTATGGCTACACCTTC. Translation gives CASSLQNRDYGYTF.

The rearrangement links TRBV7-3 to TRBJ2-7, with TRBD2 matching 8 bases. Germline V gene lookup returns CDR1 SGHTA and CDR2 FQGTGA. J gave up 1 base and V 5 bases, and 7 bases lay outside the gene matches. There are 15 residues in the CDR3. CDR3 DNA sequence: TGTGCCAGCAGCCTGAGAGCGGGAGCGTCCTACGAGCAGTACTTC. Residues: CASSLRAGASYEQYF.

The chain links TRBV12-3 or TRBV12-4 to TRBJ1-1, with unresolved D. V gave up 2 bases and J gave up 10 bases, with 8 bases separating them. The CDR3 spans 11 residues. CDR3 sequence (DNA): TGTGCCAGCAGTTTAAGTGAGGGAGCTTTCTTT. Translation: CASSLSEGAFF.

The gene calls are TRBV7-2 and TRBJ2-2, with TRBD2 as a possible D gene (7 bases). CDR1 is SGHTA, CDR2 FQGNSA, per germline. V was pared by 5 bases and J by 7 bases, with 14 bases between. The CDR3 is 14 amino acids. The CDR3 DNA is TGTGCCAGCAGCCCCCGGGGAGGGGGCGGGGAGCTGTTTTTT. Its translation: CASSPRGGGGELFF.

The chain carries TRBV19 and TRBJ2-7; 7 nucleotides line up with TRBD2. This CDR3 is 15 amino acids long. Germline values: CDR1 LNHDA, CDR2 SQIVND (reference sequence). V was clipped by 1 base and J by 2 bases; unmatched bases: 5. The CDR3 here is CASSIAGGLAYEQYF. CDR3 in DNA: TGTGCCAGTAGTATAGCGGGGGGTTTGGCCTACGAGCAGTACTTC.

The V gene is TRBV2, the J gene TRBJ2-5, with D tentatively TRBD2 (6 bases). The CDR3 is 13 residues long. In germline, CDR1 is SNHLY, CDR2 FYNNEI. V was cut by 4 bases and J by 5 bases, with 11 bases left in between. The CDR3 region has the DNA TGTGCCAGCAGTGTGGAGGGGATGGAGACCCAGTACTTC. This encodes CASSVEGMETQYF.

The chain uses TRBV5-8 and TRBJ2-7; 7 nucleotides agree with TRBD2. Trimming took 4 bases from V and 9 from J; bases not matched to a gene: 22. Germline assignment: CDR1 SGHTS and CDR2 YDEGEE. CDR3 size: 17 residues. CDR3 bases: TGTGCCAGCAGCACGACGAAGATCCAGCGGGGCCCTCTAAGGCAGTACTTC. Amino acids: CASSTTKIQRGPLRQYF. Drawing the rest from reference TRBV5-8 and TRBJ2-7, the complete variable domain is EAGVTQSPTHLIKTRGQQATLRCSPISGHTSVYWYQQALGLGLQFLLWYDEGEERNRGNFPPRFSGRQFPNYSSELNVNALELEDSALYLCASSTTKIQRGPLRQYFGPGTRLTVT.

The chain uses TRBV5-5 and TRBJ2-3; 8 nucleotides agree with TRBD1. This CDR3 region has 15 residues. V shed 0 bases, J shed 4 bases, and the junction held 4 bases outside the gene matches. The germline gives CDR1 SGHKS, CDR2 YYEKEE (reference sequence). The CDR3 bases are TGTGCCAGCAGCTTGGGACAGGGGCTGCCAGATACGCAGTATTTT. It translates to CASSLGQGLPDTQYF.

The chain links TRBV7-8 to TRBJ2-1; 13 bases line up with TRBD2. This CDR3 is built from 19 residues. The germline gives CDR1 SGHVS, CDR2 FQNEAQ. The V gene end was trimmed by 5 bases and the J gene end by 0 bases; junction bases not matched to a gene: 10. CDR3 nucleotide sequence: TGTGCCAGCAGCCTACCGGGACTAGCGGGGTGGGGCTCCTACAATGAGCAGTTCTTC. As protein: CASSLPGLAGWGSYNEQFF.

The chain links TRBV11-2 to TRBJ2-7; D is unresolved. The V end lost 5 bases, the J end lost 2 bases, and 10 bases lay between the germline ends. The CDR3 contains 13 residues. Germline V gives CDR1 SGHAT, CDR2 FQNNGV. CDR3 bases: TGTGCCAGCAGCCCCGGGTGGGCCTACGAGCAGTACTTC. Translated: CASSPGWAYEQYF.

This rearrangement joins TRBV28 to TRBJ1-2; D is unresolved. Germline-derived CDR1 and CDR2 are MDHEN and SYDVKM. Trimming removed 4 bases from V and 4 bases from J, with 7 bases in between. This CDR3 is 12 amino acids long. This chain's CDR3 is CASSWQAYGYTF. The CDR3 coding sequence is TGTGCCAGCAGTTGGCAGGCCTATGGCTACACCTTC.

The chain couples TRBV5-8 to TRBJ2-1; D unclear. The CDR3 sequence is 13 residues long. V was shortened by 2 bases and J by 5 bases, with 8 bases between the two germline ends. Germline CDR1 reads SGHTS; CDR2 reads YDEGEE. CDR3 nucleotide sequence: TGTGCCAGCAGCTTTCGACGGAACAATGAGCAGTTCTTC. Translated: CASSFRRNNEQFF.

The CDR3: CASSARLNTEAFF. The CDR3 region has the DNA TGTGCCAGCAGCGCAAGGTTGAACACTGAAGCTTTCTTT. This chain joins TRBV6-5 and TRBJ1-1; the D is unclear. Deletions cut 6 bases from V and 0 bases from J, with 8 bases between. The CDR3 runs 13 residues. Germline loops: CDR1 MNHEY, CDR2 SVGAGI.

The rearrangement links TRBV7-2 to TRBJ2-2; TRBD2 aligns across 9 bases. The germline CDR1 and CDR2 sequences are SGHTA and FQGNSA. This CDR3 spans 14 amino acids. J lost 5 bases, V lost 5 bases, and 3 bases had no gene match. CDR3 sequence: CASSVTSGTGELFF. DNA of the CDR3: TGTGCCAGCAGCGTCACTAGCGGGACCGGGGAGCTGTTTTTT.

As for this clone: Other nucleotide sequences from this sample produce the same CDR3. CDR3 protein: CASSEVQPQHF. The CDR3 bases are TGTGCCAGCAGTGAAGTCCAGCCCCAGCATTTT. The chain combines TRBV6-1 with TRBJ1-5; D unresolved. This CDR3 region has 11 residues. Looked up from germline, CDR1 is MNHNS and CDR2 is SASEGT. The V end was cut by 1 base, the J end by 7 bases, with 2 bases between.

The chain combines TRBV20-1 with TRBJ1-5; D might be TRBD1 (6 bases). Trimming took 3 bases from V and 4 from J, leaving 7 bases between them. The CDR3 contains 12 residues. The germline CDR1 and CDR2 sequences are DFQATT and SNEGSKA (reference sequence). The CDR3 protein is CSASRGNQPQHF. In DNA, the CDR3 is TGCAGTGCTAGTAGGGGGAATCAGCCCCAGCATTTT.

The V call is TRBV27, the J call TRBJ2-3; 8 positions match TRBD2. The V segment lost 5 bases and the J segment 8 bases; nucleotides outside the gene matches: 15. The CDR3 covers 16 residues. In germline, CDR1 is MNHEY, CDR2 SMNVEV (reference sequence). CDR3 bases: TGTGCCAGCAGTCCCACGGCGGGAGGCCCCGTCGCTACGCAGTATTTT. Its protein product is CASSPTAGGPVATQYF.

In its sample, this clone was seen once. The chain combines TRBV3-1 (or the pseudogene TRBV3-2) with TRBJ1-1, with D perhaps TRBD1 (6 bases). The length of the CDR3 is 13 residues. Trimming stripped 6 bases from V and 3 bases from J, with 11 bases between. Germline V gives CDR1 LGHDT, CDR2 YNNKEL (reference sequence). CDR3 DNA: TGTGCCAGCAGGTCTACAGGGCACACTGAAGCTTTCTTT. It is translated as CASRSTGHTEAFF.

The chain recombines TRBV5-1 with TRBJ2-2; 7 bases align to TRBD1. This CDR3 comprises 15 residues. Germline loops: CDR1 SGHRS, CDR2 YFSETQ. The junction had 7 bases not matched to a gene; V was cut back by 4 bases and J by 4 bases. The CDR3 spells CASSHRQGRTGELFF. The CDR3 coding sequence is TGCGCCAGCAGCCATCGACAGGGTCGCACCGGGGAGCTGTTTTTT.

CDR3 nucleotide sequence: TGTGCCAGCTCCCCGGACGGGAATAGGTCACCCCTCCACTTT. Encoded protein: CASSPDGNRSPLHF. This chain links TRBV9 with TRBJ1-6; D gene unclear. V lost 7 bases, J lost 10 bases, and 18 bases lay in between. CDR1 SGDLS and CDR2 YYNGEE come from the germline V gene. The CDR3 has 14 residues.

J is TRBJ2-3 and V is TRBV5-4; 9 bases are shared with TRBD1. The CDR3 totals 14 residues. Per germline, CDR1 SGHNT and CDR2 YYREEE (reference sequence). With 4 bases clipped from V and 2 bases from J, the junction kept 2 bases outside the gene matches. The CDR3 sequence: CASSGTGTTDTQYF. CDR3 nucleotides: TGTGCCAGCAGCGGGACAGGGACCACAGATACGCAGTATTTT. Full variable domain (rest looked up from reference TRBV5-4 and TRBJ2-3): ETGVTQSPTHLIKTRGQQVTLRCSSQSGHNTVSWYQQALGQGPQFIFQYYREEENGRGNFPPRFSGLQFPNYSSELNVNALELDDSALYLCASSGTGTTDTQYFGPGTRLTVL.